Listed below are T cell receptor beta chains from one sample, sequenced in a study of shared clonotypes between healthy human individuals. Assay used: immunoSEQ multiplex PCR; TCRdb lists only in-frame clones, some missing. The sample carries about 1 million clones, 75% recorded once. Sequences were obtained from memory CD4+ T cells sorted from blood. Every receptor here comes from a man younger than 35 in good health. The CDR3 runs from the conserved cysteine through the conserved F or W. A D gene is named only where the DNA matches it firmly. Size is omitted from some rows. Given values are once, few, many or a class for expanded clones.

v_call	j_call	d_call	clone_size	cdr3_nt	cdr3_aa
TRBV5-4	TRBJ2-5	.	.	TGTGCCAGCAGCTTTCTCGTACAGCCAGGGACCCAGTACTTC	CASSFLVQPGTQYF
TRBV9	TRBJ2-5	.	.	TGTGCCAGCAGCGTAGGTAATGGACAAGAGACCCAGTACTTC	CASSVGNGQETQYF
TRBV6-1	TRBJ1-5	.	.	TGTGCCAGCAGGAGGGACAGCAATCAGCCCCAGCATTTT	CASRRDSNQPQHF
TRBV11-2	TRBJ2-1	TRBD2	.	TGTGCCAGTCAGCCGGGAGGACTGTACTGGGATGAGCAGTTCTTC	CASQPGGLYWDEQFF
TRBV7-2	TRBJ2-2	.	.	TGTGCCAGCACCTCAAGGGCGGGGTCGAACACCGGGGAGCTGTTTTTT	CASTSRAGSNTGELFF
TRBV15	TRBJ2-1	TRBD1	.	TGTGCCTCCCAGGAGGGACAGGGGGATGAGCAGTTCTTC	CASQEGQGDEQFF
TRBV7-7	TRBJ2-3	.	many	TGTGCTAGCAGCTCCTCTGGGGGCACAGATACGCAGTATTTT	CASSSSGGTDTQYF
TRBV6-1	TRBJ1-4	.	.	TGTGCCAGCAGTGAAGATGTGAGGGAACTGTTTTTT	CASSEDVRELFF
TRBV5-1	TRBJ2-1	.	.	TGCGCCAGCAGCTTGGAGACCACCATCTACAATGAGCAGTTCTTC	CASSLETTIYNEQFF
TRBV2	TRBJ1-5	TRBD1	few	TGTGCCAGCAGTGAAGGACAGGGGGCGGGTCAGCCCCAGCATTTT	CASSEGQGAGQPQHF
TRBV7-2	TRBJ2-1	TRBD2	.	TGTGCCAGCGGCTCCCCGGCGGGAGTAAGAGAGCAGTTCTTC	CASGSPAGVREQFF
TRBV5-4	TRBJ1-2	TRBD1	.	TGTGCCAGCAGCTTGGGAGCACAGGGGAACTATGGCTACACCTTC	CASSLGAQGNYGYTF
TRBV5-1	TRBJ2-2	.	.	TGCGCCAGCTTCTCATCGAGAACCGGGGAGCTGTTTTTT	CASFSSRTGELFF